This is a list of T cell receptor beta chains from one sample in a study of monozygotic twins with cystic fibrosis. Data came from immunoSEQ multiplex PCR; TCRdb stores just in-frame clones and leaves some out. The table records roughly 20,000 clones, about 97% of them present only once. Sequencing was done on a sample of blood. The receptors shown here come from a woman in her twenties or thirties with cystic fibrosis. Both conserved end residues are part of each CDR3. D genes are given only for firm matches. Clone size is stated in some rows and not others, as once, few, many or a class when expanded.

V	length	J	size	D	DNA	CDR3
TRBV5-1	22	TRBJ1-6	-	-	TGCGCCAGCAGCTTGGTTGTGCACAGTCGGTTCATCGGATCTACGGGTGATTCACCCCTCCACTTT	CASSLVVHSRFIGSTGDSPLHF
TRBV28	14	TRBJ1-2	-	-	TGTGCCAGCAGTTCCGCGGACGGGGTCTATGGCTACACCTTC	CASSSADGVYGYTF
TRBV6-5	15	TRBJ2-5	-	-	TGTGCCAGCAGTTCGTCGGATTTGGTCCAGGGGACCCAGTACTTC	CASSSSDLVQGTQYF
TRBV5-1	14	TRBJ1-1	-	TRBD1	TGCGCCAGCAGCTGGGACAGCTCAGGCACTGAAGCTTTCTTT	CASSWDSSGTEAFF
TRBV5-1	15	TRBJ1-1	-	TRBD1	TGCGCCAGCAGCGCCACGGACAGGGTGAACACTGAAGCTTTCTTT	CASSATDRVNTEAFF
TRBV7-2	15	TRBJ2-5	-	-	TGTGCCAGCAGCTTAAGATCAGGGCCGGCGGAGACCCAGTACTTC	CASSLRSGPAETQYF
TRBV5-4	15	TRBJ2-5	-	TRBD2	TGTGCCAGCAGCGAGAACCGGGGGGGACAAGAGACCCAGTACTTC	CASSENRGGQETQYF
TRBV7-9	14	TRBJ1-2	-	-	TGTGCCAGCAGCATACCGACGGAGACACCTGGCTACACCTTC	CASSIPTETPGYTF
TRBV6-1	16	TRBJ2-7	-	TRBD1	TGTGCCAGCAGTGCCTACCCTTCGGGACAGGCCTTTAAGGAGTACTTC	CASSAYPSGQAFKEYF
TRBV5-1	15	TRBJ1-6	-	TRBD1	TGCGCCAGCAGCTCAAAGGGACAGGGTGGATCACCCCTCCACTTT	CASSSKGQGGSPLHF
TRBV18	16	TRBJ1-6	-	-	TGTGCCAGCTCACGCGACGGTAGCTCCTATAATTCACCCCTCCACTTT	CASSRDGSSYNSPLHF
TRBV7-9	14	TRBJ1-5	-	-	TGTGCCAGCAGCTTAGGCGGGGGCTCTCTGACCCAGCATTTT	CASSLGGGSLTQHF
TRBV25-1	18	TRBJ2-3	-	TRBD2	TGTGCCAGCAGTCTCGCAGCCGGGGGGGGACAAAGCACAGATACGCAGTATTTT	CASSLAAGGGQSTDTQYF
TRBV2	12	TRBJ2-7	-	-	TGTGCCAGCAGCCTCGATCTTAACGAGCAGTACTTC	CASSLDLNEQYF
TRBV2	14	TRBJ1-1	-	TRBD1	TGTGCCAGCAGCAGGGACAGCATGAACACTGAAGCTTTCTTT	CASSRDSMNTEAFF
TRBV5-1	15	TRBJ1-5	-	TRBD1	TGCGCCAGCAGAGAGGGACAGGGGGGGAATCAGCCCCAGCATTTT	CASREGQGGNQPQHF
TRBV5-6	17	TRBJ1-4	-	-	TGTGCCAGCAGCTTGGCGGGCAGCCTTTCAACTAATGAAAAACTGTTTTTT	CASSLAGSLSTNEKLFF
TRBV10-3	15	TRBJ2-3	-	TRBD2	TGTGCCATCAGTGCCCTAGCGGGGATCCAAGATACGCAGTATTTT	CAISALAGIQDTQYF
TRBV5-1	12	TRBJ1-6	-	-	TGCGCCAGCAGCTCGGGGGGTTCACCCCTCCACTTT	CASSSGGSPLHF
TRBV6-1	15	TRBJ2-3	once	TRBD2	TGTGCCAGCAGTGGGACTAGCGGGGGGGCAGATACGCAGTATTTT	CASSGTSGGADTQYF
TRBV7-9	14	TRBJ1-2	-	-	TGTGCCAGCAGCTTCTCGGGACGGAACTATGGCTACACCTTC	CASSFSGRNYGYTF
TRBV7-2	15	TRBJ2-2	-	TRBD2	TGTGCCAGCAGCGTGGGGCTAGCGGACACCGGGGAGCTGTTTTTT	CASSVGLADTGELFF
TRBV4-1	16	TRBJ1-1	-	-	TGCGCCAGCAGCCAAGGTGATTGGACCCCGAACACTGAAGCTTTCTTT	CASSQGDWTPNTEAFF
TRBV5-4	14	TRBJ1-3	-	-	TGTGCCAGCAGCTTTGGGTCGACTGGAAACACCATATATTTT	CASSFGSTGNTIYF